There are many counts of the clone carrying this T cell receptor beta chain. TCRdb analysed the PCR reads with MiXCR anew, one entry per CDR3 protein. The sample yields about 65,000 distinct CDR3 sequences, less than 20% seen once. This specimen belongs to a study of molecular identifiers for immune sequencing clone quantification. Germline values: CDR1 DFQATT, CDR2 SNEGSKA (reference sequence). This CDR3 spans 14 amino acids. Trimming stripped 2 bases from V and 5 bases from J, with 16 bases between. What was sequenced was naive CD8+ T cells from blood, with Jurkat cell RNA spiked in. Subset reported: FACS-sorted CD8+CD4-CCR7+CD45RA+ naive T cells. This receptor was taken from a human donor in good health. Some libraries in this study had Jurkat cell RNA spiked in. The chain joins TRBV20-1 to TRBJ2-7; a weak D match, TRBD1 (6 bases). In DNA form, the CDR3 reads TGCAGTGCTAGATCTACAGGGCTGATCGACGAGCAGTACTTC. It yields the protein CSARSTGLIDEQYF.